The rows below give T cell receptor beta chains drawn from one sample of a study of T cells in localized non-small cell lung cancer. Assay used: immunoSEQ multiplex PCR; TCRdb lists only in-frame clones, some missing. The sample yields over 15,000 clones, approximately 89% seen once. The sample here was peripheral blood mononuclear cells, taken before any cancer treatment. These receptor sequences come from a male donor at least 60 years old with stage II lung adenocarcinoma. Each CDR3 is given with its conserved first and last residue. D genes are given only for firm matches.

V gene: TRBV6-1
D gene: -
CDR3 protein: CASRPSTDTQYF

V gene: TRBV27
D gene: -
CDR3 protein: CASSSRDENNYGYTF

V gene: TRBV7-9
D gene: -
CDR3 protein: CASSLVGLLGEQFF

V gene: TRBV11-2
D gene: -
CDR3 protein: CASSERGTDGEAFF

V gene: TRBV19
D gene: -
CDR3 protein: CASSNTGIRGEQYF

V gene: TRBV7-8
D gene: TRBD1
CDR3 protein: CASRSRDRPYYEQYF

V gene: TRBV7-6
D gene: TRBD2
CDR3 protein: CASAPGGAGDTQYF

V gene: TRBV5-1
D gene: -
CDR3 protein: CASSFQGDEQFF

V gene: TRBV15
D gene: TRBD1
CDR3 protein: CATSRDSGTGVGNQPQHF

V gene: TRBV5-1
D gene: -
CDR3 protein: CASRLGTDNQPQHF

V gene: TRBV11-1
D gene: TRBD2
CDR3 protein: CASSPALAGGQLFF

V gene: TRBV5-6
D gene: TRBD2
CDR3 protein: CASSLASGGRPLRETQYF

V gene: TRBV12-5
D gene: -
CDR3 protein: CASARDLGTYEQYF

V gene: TRBV2
D gene: -
CDR3 protein: CASLRDSREETQYF

V gene: TRBV6-5
D gene: -
CDR3 protein: CASRSTANYGYTF

V gene: TRBV10-1
D gene: -
CDR3 protein: CASSGGGSGANVLTF

V gene: TRBV5-4
D gene: -
CDR3 protein: CASSLTNNEQFF

V gene: TRBV18
D gene: TRBD1
CDR3 protein: CASSPRQGSNEKLFF

V gene: TRBV7-8
D gene: TRBD2
CDR3 protein: CASSSGTSGKNEQFF

V gene: TRBV28
D gene: TRBD1
CDR3 protein: CASSSRGLGANYGYTF

V gene: TRBV29-1
D gene: -
CDR3 protein: CSVVGGEQSNTEAFF

V gene: TRBV6-4
D gene: -
CDR3 protein: CASSDTDSSYGYTF

V gene: TRBV19
D gene: -
CDR3 protein: CASSFPRPPSSSPQHF

V gene: TRBV28
D gene: -
CDR3 protein: CASSSTGPKSNEQFF

V gene: TRBV5-6
D gene: -
CDR3 protein: CASSLFGGRGQETQYF

V gene: TRBV25-1
D gene: TRBD1
CDR3 protein: CASSGQGRAGAFF

V gene: TRBV6-5
D gene: -
CDR3 protein: CASSFGRRQNYGYTF

V gene: TRBV6-6
D gene: -
CDR3 protein: CASGRLDSTDTQYF

V gene: TRBV28
D gene: TRBD1
CDR3 protein: CASRPPDRVYEQYF

V gene: TRBV28
D gene: TRBD1
CDR3 protein: CASSLQGAGTDTQYF

V gene: TRBV6-1
D gene: -
CDR3 protein: CASSVIGRTVTVELFF

V gene: TRBV6-6
D gene: -
CDR3 protein: CASSGHMNTEAFF

V gene: TRBV9
D gene: TRBD1
CDR3 protein: CASLQGGKNTEAFF

V gene: TRBV5-5
D gene: TRBD2
CDR3 protein: CASSLASRLARETQYF

V gene: TRBV6-1
D gene: -
CDR3 protein: CASSENKGLKPQHF